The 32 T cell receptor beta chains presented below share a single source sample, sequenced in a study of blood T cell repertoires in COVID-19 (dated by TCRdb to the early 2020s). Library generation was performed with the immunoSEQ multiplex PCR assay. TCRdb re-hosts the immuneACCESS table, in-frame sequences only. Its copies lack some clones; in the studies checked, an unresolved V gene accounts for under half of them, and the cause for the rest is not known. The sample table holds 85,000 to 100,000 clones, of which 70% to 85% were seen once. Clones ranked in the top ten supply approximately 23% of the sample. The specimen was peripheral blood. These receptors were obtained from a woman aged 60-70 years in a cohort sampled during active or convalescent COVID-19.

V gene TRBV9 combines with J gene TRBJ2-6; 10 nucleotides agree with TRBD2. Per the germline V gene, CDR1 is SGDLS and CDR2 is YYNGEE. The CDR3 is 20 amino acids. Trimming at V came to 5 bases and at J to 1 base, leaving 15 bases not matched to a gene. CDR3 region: CASSFSGGNLLRSGANVLTF. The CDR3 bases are TGTGCCAGCAGTTTTAGCGGGGGGAACCTGCTTCGGTCTGGGGCCAACGTCCTGACTTTC.

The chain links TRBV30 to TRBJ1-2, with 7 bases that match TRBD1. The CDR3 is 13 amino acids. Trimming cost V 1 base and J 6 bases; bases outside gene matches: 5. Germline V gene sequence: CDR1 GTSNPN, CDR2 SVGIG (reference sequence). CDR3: CAWSATGSDGYTF. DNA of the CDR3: TGTGCCTGGAGTGCGACAGGGAGCGATGGCTACACCTTC. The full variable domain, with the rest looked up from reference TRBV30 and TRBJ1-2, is SQTIHQWPATLVQPVGSPLSLECTVEGTSNPNLYWYRQAAGRGLQLLFYSVGIGQISSEVPQNLSASRPQDRQFILSSKKLLLSDSGFYLCAWSATGSDGYTFGSGTRLTVV.

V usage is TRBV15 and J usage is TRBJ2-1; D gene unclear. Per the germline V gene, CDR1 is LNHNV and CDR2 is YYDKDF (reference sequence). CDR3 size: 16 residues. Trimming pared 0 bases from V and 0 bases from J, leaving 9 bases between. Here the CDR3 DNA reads TGTGCCACCAGCAGAGATTACGCTAGCTCCTACAATGAGCAGTTCTTC. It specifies CATSRDYASSYNEQFF.

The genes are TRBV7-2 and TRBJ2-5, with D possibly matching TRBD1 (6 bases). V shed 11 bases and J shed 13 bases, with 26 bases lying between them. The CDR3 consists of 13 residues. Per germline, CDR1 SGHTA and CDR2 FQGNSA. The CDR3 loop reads CAVRETGVGVLYF. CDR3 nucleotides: TGTGCCGTCAGGGAGACAGGAGTTGGGGTTTTGTACTTC.

CDR3 in DNA: TGTGCCATCAGTGAGTTCATGGGGGGGGCCCATGGCTACACCTTC. Translating gives CAISEFMGGAHGYTF. J is TRBJ1-2 and V is TRBV10-3; D is possibly TRBD1 (6 bases). Trimming cost V 1 base and J 6 bases, with 15 bases left between them. The CDR3 length is 15 residues. In germline, CDR1 is ENHRY, CDR2 SYGVKD.

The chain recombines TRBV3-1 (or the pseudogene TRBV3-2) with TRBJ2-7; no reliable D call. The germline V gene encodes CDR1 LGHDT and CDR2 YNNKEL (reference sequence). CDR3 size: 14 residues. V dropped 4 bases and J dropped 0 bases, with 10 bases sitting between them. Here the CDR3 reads CASSPQAFSYEQYF. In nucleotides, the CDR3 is TGTGCCAGCAGCCCTCAAGCGTTCTCCTACGAGCAGTACTTC.

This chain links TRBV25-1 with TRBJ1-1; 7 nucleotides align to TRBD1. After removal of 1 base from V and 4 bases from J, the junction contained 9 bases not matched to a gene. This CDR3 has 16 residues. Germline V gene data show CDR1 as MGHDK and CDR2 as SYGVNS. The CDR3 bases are TGTGCCAGCAGTGAATCAGGAGGGGGCATTGGCACTGAAGCTTTCTTT. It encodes CASSESGGGIGTEAFF.

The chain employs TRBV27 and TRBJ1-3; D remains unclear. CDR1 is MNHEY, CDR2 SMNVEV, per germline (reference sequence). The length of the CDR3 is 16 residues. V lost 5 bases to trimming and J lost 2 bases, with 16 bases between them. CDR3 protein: CASSPNQALPGNTIYF. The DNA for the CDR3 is TGTGCCAGCAGTCCCAATCAGGCTCTCCCTGGAAACACCATATATTTT.

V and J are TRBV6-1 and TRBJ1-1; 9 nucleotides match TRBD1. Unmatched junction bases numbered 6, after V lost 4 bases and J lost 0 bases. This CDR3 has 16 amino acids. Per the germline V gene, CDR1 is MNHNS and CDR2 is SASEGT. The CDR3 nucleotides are TGTGCCAGCAGTGTTGGGACAGGGAGGATGAACACTGAAGCTTTCTTT. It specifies CASSVGTGRMNTEAFF.

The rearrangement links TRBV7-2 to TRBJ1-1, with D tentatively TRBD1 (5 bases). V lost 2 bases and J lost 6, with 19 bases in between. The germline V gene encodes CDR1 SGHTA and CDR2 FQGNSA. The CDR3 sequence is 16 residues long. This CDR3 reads CASSLSSGGGFAEAFF. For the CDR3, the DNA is TGTGCCAGCAGCTTAAGTTCGGGCGGGGGGTTCGCTGAAGCTTTCTTT. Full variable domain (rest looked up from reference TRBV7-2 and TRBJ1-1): GAGVSQSPSNKVTEKGKDVELRCDPISGHTALYWYRQSLGQGLEFLIYFQGNSAPDKSGLPSDRFSAERTGGSVSTLTIQRTQQEDSAVYLCASSLSSGGGFAEAFFGQGTRLTVV.

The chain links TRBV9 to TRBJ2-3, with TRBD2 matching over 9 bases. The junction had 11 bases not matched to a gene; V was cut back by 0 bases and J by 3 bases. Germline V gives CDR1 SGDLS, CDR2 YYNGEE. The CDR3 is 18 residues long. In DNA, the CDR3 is TGTGCCAGCAGCGTAGTTCCAGCTAGCGGGGCTTCAACAGATACGCAGTATTTT. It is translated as CASSVVPASGASTDTQYF.

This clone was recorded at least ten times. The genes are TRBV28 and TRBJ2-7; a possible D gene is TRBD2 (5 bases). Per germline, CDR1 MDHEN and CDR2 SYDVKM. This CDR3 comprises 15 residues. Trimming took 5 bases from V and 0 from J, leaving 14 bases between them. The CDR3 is CASSPGLASSYEQYF. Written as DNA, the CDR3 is TGTGCCAGCAGTCCCGGACTCGCGAGCTCCTACGAGCAGTACTTC.

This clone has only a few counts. In DNA form, the CDR3 reads TGTGCCAGCAGCCCGGCTCTGAAATCGACAGGAAACTCCTACGAGCAGTACTTC. Translation gives CASSPALKSTGNSYEQYF. J is TRBJ2-7 and V is TRBV4-2, with D maybe TRBD1 (6 bases). CDR1 is LGHNA, CDR2 YNFKEQ, per germline. The CDR3 loop spans 18 amino acids. Trimming pared 4 bases from V and 0 bases from J, leaving 22 bases between.

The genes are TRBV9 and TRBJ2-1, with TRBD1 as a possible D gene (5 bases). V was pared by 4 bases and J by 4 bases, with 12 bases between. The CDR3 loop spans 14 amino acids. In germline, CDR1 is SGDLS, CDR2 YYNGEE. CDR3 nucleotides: TGTGCCAGCAGCCCAACAGGCCGATACAATGAGCAGTTCTTC. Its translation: CASSPTGRYNEQFF.

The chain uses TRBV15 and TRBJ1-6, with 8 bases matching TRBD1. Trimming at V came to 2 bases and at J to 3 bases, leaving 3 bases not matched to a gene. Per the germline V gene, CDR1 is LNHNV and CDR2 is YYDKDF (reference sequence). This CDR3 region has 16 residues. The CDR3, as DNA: TGTGCCACCAGCAGACTTGGACAGGGCTATAATTCACCCCTCCACTTT. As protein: CATSRLGQGYNSPLHF.

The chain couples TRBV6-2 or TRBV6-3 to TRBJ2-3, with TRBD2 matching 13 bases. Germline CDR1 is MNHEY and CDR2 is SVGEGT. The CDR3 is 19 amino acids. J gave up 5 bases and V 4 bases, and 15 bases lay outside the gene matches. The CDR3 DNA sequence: TGTGCCAGCAGTTTCCTCCTCCTGACTAGCGGGGGGTATGGAGATACGCAGTATTTT. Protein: CASSFLLLTSGGYGDTQYF.

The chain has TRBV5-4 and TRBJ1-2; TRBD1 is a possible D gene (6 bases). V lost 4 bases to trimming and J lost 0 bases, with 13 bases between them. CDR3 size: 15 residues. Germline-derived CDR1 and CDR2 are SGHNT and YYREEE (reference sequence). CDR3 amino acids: CASSRKTGSNYGYTF. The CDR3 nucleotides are TGTGCCAGCAGCAGGAAGACAGGTTCTAACTATGGCTACACCTTC.

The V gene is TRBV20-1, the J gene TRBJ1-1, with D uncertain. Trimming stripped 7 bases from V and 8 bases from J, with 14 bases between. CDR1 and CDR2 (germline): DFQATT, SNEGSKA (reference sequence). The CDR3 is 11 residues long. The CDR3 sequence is CSVSISSEAFF. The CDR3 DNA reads TGCAGTGTGTCTATTTCTTCGGAAGCTTTCTTT.

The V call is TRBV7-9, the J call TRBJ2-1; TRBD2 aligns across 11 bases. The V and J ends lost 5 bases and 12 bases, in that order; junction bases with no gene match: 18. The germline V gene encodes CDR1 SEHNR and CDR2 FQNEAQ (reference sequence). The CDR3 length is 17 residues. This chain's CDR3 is CASSLPSGTSGNTGQFF. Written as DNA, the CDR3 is TGTGCCAGCAGCCTACCCTCAGGGACTAGCGGTAACACAGGGCAGTTCTTC. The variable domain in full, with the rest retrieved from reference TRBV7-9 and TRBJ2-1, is DTGVSQNPRHKITKRGQNVTFRCDPISEHNRLYWYRQTLGQGPEFLTYFQNEAQLEKSRLLSDRFSAERPKGSFSTLEIQRTEQGDSAMYLCASSLPSGTSGNTGQFFGPGTRLTVL.

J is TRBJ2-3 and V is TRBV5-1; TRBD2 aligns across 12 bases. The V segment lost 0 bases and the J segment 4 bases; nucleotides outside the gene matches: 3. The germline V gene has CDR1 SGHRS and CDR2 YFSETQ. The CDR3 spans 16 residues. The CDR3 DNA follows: TGCGCCAGCAGCTTGGCGAGGACTAGCGGGGCAGATACGCAGTATTTT. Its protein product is CASSLARTSGADTQYF.

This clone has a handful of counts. The CDR3 DNA reads as TGTGCCAGCAGCTTAGACAGTACTAGCTCCTACGAGCAGTACTTC. Protein: CASSLDSTSSYEQYF. The chain joins TRBV11-3 to TRBJ2-7; TRBD2 is a possible D gene (5 bases). V lost 0 bases to trimming and J lost 0 bases, with 9 bases between them. Germline values: CDR1 SGHNT, CDR2 YENEEA. This CDR3 comprises 15 residues.

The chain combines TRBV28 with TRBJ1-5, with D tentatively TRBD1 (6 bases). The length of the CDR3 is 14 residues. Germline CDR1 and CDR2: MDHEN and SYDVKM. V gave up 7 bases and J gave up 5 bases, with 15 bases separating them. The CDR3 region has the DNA TGTGCCAGCACCTCGTGGGGGGGCGATCAGCCCCAGCATTTT. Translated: CASTSWGGDQPQHF.

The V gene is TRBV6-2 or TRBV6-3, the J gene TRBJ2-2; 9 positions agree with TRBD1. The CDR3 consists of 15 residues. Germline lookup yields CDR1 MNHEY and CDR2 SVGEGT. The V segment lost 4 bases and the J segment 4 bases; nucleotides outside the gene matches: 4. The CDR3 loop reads CASSWGQGGTGELFF. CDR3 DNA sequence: TGTGCCAGCAGTTGGGGACAGGGAGGCACCGGGGAGCTGTTTTTT.

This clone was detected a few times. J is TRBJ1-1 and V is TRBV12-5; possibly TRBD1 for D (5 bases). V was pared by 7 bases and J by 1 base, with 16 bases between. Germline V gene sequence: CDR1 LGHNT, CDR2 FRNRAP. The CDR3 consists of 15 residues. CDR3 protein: CASVKQDPGNTEAFF. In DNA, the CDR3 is TGTGCTAGTGTAAAACAGGACCCGGGGAACACTGAAGCTTTCTTT.

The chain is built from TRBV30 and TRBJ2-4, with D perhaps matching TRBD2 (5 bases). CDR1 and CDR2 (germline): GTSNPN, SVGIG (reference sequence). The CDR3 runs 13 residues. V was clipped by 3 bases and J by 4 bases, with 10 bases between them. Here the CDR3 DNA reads TGTGCCTGGAGAGAGCGGAGAAAAAACATTCAGTACTTC. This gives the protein CAWRERRKNIQYF.

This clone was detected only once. The CDR3 nucleotides read TGCGCCAGCAGCCAACAGGGGGGGATGAACTATGGCTACACCTTC. Translation gives CASSQQGGMNYGYTF. The chain combines TRBV5-1 with TRBJ1-2; 8 nucleotides line up with TRBD1. The CDR3 is 15 residues long. V lost 4 bases, J lost 2 bases, and 7 bases stayed unmatched. CDR1 is SGHRS, CDR2 YFSETQ, per germline.

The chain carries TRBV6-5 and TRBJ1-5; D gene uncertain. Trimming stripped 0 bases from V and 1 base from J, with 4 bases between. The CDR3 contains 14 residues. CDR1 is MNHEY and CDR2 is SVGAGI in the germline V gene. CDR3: CASSYSRSNQPQHF. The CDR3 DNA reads TGTGCCAGCAGTTACTCGAGAAGCAATCAGCCCCAGCATTTT.

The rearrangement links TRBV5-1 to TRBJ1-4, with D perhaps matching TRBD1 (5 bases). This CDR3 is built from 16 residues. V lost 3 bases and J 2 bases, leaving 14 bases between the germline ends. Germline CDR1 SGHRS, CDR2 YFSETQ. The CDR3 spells CASSWQGHETNEKLFF. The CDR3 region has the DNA TGCGCCAGCAGCTGGCAGGGCCACGAGACTAATGAAAAACTGTTTTTT.

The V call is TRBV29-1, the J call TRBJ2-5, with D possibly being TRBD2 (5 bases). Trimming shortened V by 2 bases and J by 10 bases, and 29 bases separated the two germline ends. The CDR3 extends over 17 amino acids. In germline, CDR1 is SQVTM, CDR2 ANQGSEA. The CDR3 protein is CSVELWRASKGTRYQYF. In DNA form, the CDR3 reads TGCAGCGTTGAATTGTGGAGAGCTAGCAAAGGAACTAGGTACCAGTACTTC.

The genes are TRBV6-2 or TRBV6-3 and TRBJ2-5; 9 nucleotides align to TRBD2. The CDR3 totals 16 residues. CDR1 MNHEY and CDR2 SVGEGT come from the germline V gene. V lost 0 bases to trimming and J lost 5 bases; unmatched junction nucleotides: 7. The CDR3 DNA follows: TGTGCCAGCAGTTACTCGGGCGGGGGGGCCTTTGAGACCCAGTACTTC. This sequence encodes CASSYSGGGAFETQYF.

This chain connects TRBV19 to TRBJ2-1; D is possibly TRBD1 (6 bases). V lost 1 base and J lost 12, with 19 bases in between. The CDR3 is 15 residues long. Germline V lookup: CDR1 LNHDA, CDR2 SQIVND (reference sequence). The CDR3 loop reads CASSIAQGPPRTQFF. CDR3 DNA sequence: TGTGCCAGTAGTATAGCCCAGGGGCCCCCCCGTACGCAGTTCTTC.

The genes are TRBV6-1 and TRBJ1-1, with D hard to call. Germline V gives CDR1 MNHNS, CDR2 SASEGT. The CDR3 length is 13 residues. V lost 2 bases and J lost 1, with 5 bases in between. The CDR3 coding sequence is TGTGCCAGCAGTGAACCGAGGAACACTGAAGCTTTCTTT. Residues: CASSEPRNTEAFF.